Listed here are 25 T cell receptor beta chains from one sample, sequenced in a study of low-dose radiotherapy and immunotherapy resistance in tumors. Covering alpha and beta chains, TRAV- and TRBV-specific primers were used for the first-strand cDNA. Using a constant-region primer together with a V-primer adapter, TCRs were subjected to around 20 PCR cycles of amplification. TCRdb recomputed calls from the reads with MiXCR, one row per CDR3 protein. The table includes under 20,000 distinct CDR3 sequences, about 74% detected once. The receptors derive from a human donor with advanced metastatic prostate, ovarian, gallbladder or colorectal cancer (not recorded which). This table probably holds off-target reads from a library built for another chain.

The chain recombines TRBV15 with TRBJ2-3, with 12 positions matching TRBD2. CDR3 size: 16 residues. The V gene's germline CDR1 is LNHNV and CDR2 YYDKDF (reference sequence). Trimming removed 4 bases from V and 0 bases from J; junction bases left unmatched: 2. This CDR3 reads CATSTGLAGSTDTQYF. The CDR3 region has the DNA TGTGCCACCAGCACAGGACTAGCGGGGAGCACAGATACGCAGTATTTT.

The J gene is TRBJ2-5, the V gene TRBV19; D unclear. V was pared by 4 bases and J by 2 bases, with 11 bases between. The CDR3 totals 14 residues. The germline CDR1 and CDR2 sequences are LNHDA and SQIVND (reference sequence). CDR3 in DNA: TGTGCCAGTAGTACCATCGACACTCAAGAGACCCAGTACTTC. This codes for CASSTIDTQETQYF.

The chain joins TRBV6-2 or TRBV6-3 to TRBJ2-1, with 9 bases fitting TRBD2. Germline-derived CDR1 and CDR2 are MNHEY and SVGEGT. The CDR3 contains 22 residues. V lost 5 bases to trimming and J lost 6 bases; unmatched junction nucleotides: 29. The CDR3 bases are TGTGCCAGCAGTCGATCTCTGCCCGGGGTGACTAGCGGCCCCACAGGTTCCAATGAGCAGTTCTTC. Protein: CASSRSLPGVTSGPTGSNEQFF.

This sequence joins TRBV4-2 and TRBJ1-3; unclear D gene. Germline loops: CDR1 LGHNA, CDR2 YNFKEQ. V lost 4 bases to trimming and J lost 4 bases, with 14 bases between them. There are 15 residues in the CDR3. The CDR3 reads CASSPDRTPGNTIYF. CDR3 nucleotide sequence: TGTGCCAGCAGCCCGGACCGAACCCCAGGAAACACCATATATTTT.

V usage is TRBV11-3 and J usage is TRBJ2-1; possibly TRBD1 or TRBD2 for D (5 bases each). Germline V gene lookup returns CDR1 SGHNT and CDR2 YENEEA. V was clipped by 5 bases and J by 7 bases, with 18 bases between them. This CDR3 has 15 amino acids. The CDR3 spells CASSNPGPRLNEQFF. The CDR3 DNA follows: TGTGCCAGCAGCAACCCGGGACCCCGGCTTAATGAGCAGTTCTTC.

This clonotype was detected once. DNA of the CDR3: TGTGCCAGCAGCTTAGCGACTTCGGGGACTGAAGCTTTCTTT. This sequence encodes CASSLATSGTEAFF. The chain links TRBV7-8 to TRBJ1-1, with D uncertain. Germline CDR1 is SGHVS and CDR2 is FQNEAQ. Trimming removed 0 bases at V and 5 bases at J, with 10 bases between. This CDR3 contains 14 residues.

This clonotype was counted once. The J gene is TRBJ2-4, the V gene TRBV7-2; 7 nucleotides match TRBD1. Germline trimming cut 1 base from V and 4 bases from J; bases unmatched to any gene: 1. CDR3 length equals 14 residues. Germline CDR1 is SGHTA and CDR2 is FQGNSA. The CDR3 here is CASSLETGKNIQYF. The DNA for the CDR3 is TGTGCCAGCAGCTTAGAGACAGGGAAAAACATTCAGTACTTC.

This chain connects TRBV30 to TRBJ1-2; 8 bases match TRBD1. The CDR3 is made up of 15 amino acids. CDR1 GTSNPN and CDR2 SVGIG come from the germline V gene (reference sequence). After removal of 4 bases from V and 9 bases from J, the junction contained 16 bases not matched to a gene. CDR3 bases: TGTGCCTGGATTTGGGGGACAGGATCACTATGGCGCTACACCTTC. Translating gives CAWIWGTGSLWRYTF.

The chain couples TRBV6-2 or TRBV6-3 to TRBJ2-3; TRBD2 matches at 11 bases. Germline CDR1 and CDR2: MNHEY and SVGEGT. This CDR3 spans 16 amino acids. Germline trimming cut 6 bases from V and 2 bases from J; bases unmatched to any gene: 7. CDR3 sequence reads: CASSVGLAGLTDTQYF. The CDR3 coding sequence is TGTGCCAGCAGCGTCGGACTAGCGGGTCTCACAGATACGCAGTATTTT.

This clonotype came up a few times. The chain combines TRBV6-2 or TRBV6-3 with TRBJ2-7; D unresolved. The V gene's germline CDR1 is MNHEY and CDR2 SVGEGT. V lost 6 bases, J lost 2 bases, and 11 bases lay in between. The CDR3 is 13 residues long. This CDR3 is CASRILSTYEQYF. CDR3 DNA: TGTGCCAGCAGAATCCTGAGTACCTACGAGCAGTACTTC.

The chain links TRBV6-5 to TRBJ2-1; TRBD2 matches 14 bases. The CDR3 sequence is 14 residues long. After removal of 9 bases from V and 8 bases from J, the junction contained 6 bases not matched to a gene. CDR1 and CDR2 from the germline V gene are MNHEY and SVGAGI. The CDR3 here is CASRTSGRTDEQFF. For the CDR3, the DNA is TGTGCCAGTCGGACTAGCGGGAGGACCGATGAGCAGTTCTTC.

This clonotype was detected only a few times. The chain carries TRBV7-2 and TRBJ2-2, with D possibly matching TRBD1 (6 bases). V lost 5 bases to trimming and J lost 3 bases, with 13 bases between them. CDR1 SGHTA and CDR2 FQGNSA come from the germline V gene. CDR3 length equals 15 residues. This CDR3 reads CASSRQGSDTGELFF. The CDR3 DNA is TGTGCCAGCAGCCGTCAGGGGTCTGACACCGGGGAGCTGTTTTTT.

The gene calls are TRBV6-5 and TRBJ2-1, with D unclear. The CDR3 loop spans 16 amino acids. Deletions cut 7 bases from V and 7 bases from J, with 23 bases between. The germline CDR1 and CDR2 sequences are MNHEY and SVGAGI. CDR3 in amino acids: CASNHPRAGRQNEQFF. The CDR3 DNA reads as TGTGCCAGCAACCACCCAAGGGCAGGTCGACAAAATGAGCAGTTCTTC.

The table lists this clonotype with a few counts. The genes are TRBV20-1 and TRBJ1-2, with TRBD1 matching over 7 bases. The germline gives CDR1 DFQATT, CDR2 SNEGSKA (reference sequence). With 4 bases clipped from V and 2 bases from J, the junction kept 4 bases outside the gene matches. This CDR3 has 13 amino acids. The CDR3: CSAKEGANYGYTF. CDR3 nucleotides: TGCAGTGCTAAAGAGGGGGCCAACTATGGCTACACCTTC.

CDR3 residues: CAISALGSSYEQYF. CDR3 nucleotide sequence: TGTGCCATCAGTGCACTGGGAAGCTCCTACGAGCAGTACTTC. The chain couples TRBV10-3 to TRBJ2-7; the D is unclear. Germline CDR1 is ENHRY and CDR2 is SYGVKD. The CDR3 is made up of 14 amino acids. V lost 4 bases, J lost 0 bases, and 10 bases lay in between.

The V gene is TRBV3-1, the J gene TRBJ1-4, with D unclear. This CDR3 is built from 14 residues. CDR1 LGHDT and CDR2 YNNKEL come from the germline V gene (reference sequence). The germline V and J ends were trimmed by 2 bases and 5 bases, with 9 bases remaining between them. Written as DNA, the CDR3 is TGTGCCAGCAGCCAAACGGGGTCGAATGAAAAACTGTTTTTT. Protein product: CASSQTGSNEKLFF. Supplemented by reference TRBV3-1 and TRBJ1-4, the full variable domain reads DTAVSQTPKYLVTQMGNDKSIKCEQNLGHDTMYWYKQDSKKFLKIMFSYNNKELIINETVPNRFSPKSPDKAHLNLHINSLELGDSAVYFCASSQTGSNEKLFFGSGTQLSVL.

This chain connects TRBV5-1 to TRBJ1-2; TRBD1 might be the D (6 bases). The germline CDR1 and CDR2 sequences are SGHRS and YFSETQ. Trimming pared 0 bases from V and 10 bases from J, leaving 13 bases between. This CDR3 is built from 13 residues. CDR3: CASSLDGGGNYTF. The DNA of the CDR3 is TGCGCCAGCAGCTTGGACGGGGGCGGAAACTACACCTTC.

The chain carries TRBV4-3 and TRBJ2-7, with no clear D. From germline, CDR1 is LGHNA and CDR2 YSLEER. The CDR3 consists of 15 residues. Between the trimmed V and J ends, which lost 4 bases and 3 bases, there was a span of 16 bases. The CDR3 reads CASSLPEHPFYEQYF. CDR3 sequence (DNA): TGCGCCAGCAGCCTACCGGAACACCCATTCTACGAGCAGTACTTC.

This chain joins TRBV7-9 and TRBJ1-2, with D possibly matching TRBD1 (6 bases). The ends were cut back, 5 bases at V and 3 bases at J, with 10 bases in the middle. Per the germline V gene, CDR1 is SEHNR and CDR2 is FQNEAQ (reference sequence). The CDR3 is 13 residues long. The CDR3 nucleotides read TGTGCCAGCAGCCCCAACAGGGACTATGGCTACACCTTC. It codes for CASSPNRDYGYTF. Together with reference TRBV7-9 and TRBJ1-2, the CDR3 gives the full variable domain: DTGVSQNPRHKITKRGQNVTFRCDPISEHNRLYWYRQTLGQGPEFLTYFQNEAQLEKSRLLSDRFSAERPKGSFSTLEIQRTEQGDSAMYLCASSPNRDYGYTFGSGTRLTVV.

CDR3 loop: CASSLNSGGLLQETQYF. The CDR3 DNA sequence: TGTGCCAGCAGTTTGAACAGCGGGGGCCTTCTACAAGAGACCCAGTACTTC. This chain joins TRBV12-3 or TRBV12-4 and TRBJ2-5, with 8 positions matching TRBD2. With 3 bases clipped from V and 2 bases from J, the junction kept 11 bases outside the gene matches. The CDR3 runs to 17 residues.

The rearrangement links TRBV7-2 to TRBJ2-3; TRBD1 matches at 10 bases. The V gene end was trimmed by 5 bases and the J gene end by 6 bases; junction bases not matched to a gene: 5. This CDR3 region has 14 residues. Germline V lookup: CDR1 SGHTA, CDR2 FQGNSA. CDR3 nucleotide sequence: TGTGCCAGCAGCCCCGACAGGGGGCGGGATACGCAGTATTTT. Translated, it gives CASSPDRGRDTQYF.

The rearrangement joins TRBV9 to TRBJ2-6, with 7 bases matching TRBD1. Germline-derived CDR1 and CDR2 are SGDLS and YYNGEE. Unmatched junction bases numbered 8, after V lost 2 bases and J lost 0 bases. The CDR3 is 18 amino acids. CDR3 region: CASSVRSRQGSGANVLTF. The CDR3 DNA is TGTGCCAGCAGCGTGAGAAGTCGACAGGGCTCTGGGGCCAACGTCCTGACTTTC. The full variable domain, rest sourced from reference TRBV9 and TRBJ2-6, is DSGVTQTPKHLITATGQRVTLRCSPRSGDLSVYWYQQSLDQGLQFLIQYYNGEERAKGNILERFSAQQFPDLHSELNLSSLELGDSALYFCASSVRSRQGSGANVLTFGAGSRLTVL.

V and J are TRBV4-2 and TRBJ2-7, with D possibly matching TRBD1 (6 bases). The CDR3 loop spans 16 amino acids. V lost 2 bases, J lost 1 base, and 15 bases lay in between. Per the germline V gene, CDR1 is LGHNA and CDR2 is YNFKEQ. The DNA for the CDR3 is TGTGCCAGCAGCCAACTAGGGGGAGATTATTCCTACGAGCAGTACTTC. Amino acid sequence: CASSQLGGDYSYEQYF.

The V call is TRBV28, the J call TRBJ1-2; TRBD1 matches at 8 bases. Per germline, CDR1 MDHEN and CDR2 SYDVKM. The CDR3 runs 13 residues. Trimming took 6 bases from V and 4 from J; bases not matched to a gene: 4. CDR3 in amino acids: CASRTGGLYGYTF. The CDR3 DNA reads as TGTGCCAGCAGAACAGGGGGGCTCTATGGCTACACCTTC.

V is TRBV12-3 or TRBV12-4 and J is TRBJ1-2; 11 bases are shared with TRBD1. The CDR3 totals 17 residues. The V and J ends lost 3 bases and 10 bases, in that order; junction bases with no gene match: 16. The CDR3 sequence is CASSFKGQGDSNSVYTF. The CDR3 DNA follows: TGTGCCAGCAGTTTTAAGGGACAGGGGGACAGTAACTCTGTCTACACCTTC.